The entry that follows covers one T cell receptor beta chain sequence. Its antigen is undetermined. Sequenced by immunoSEQ multiplex PCR; TCRdb stores in-frame clones only, minus some. The sample comprises around 7,000 clones, about 20% of which are singletons, and around 12% rests with the top ten. Per the germline V gene, CDR1 is SGHNT and CDR2 is YENEEA. The germline V and J ends were trimmed by 4 bases and 2 bases, with 13 bases remaining between them. The CDR3 is made up of 15 amino acids. The data were obtained in a study of sequential checkpoint blockade in melanoma. Across the study: TCRbeta immunosequencing was performed on DNA from roughly 91 pretreatment melanoma tumor samples.

Whole-study results and caveats: PD-L1 staining and CD8+ counts, not mutational load, tracked tumor T-cell clonality. Rising tumor T-cell fraction and clonality meant about 30 times likelier benefit.

Indicated treatment: randomized to nivolumab then ipilimumab (arm A) or the reverse (arm B). None of the patients previously received DNA-damaging chemotherapy. The sequencing used tumor tissue (inferred from file names), collected from a patient given nivolumab and ipilimumab in sequence. The chain links TRBV11-3 to TRBJ2-3; perhaps TRBD1 as D (5 bases). The sequence derives from a human donor with melanoma. In DNA form, the CDR3 reads TGTGCCAGCAGCTCCGACAGAACTTCCACAGATACGCAGTATTTT. Translating it yields CASSSDRTSTDTQYF.